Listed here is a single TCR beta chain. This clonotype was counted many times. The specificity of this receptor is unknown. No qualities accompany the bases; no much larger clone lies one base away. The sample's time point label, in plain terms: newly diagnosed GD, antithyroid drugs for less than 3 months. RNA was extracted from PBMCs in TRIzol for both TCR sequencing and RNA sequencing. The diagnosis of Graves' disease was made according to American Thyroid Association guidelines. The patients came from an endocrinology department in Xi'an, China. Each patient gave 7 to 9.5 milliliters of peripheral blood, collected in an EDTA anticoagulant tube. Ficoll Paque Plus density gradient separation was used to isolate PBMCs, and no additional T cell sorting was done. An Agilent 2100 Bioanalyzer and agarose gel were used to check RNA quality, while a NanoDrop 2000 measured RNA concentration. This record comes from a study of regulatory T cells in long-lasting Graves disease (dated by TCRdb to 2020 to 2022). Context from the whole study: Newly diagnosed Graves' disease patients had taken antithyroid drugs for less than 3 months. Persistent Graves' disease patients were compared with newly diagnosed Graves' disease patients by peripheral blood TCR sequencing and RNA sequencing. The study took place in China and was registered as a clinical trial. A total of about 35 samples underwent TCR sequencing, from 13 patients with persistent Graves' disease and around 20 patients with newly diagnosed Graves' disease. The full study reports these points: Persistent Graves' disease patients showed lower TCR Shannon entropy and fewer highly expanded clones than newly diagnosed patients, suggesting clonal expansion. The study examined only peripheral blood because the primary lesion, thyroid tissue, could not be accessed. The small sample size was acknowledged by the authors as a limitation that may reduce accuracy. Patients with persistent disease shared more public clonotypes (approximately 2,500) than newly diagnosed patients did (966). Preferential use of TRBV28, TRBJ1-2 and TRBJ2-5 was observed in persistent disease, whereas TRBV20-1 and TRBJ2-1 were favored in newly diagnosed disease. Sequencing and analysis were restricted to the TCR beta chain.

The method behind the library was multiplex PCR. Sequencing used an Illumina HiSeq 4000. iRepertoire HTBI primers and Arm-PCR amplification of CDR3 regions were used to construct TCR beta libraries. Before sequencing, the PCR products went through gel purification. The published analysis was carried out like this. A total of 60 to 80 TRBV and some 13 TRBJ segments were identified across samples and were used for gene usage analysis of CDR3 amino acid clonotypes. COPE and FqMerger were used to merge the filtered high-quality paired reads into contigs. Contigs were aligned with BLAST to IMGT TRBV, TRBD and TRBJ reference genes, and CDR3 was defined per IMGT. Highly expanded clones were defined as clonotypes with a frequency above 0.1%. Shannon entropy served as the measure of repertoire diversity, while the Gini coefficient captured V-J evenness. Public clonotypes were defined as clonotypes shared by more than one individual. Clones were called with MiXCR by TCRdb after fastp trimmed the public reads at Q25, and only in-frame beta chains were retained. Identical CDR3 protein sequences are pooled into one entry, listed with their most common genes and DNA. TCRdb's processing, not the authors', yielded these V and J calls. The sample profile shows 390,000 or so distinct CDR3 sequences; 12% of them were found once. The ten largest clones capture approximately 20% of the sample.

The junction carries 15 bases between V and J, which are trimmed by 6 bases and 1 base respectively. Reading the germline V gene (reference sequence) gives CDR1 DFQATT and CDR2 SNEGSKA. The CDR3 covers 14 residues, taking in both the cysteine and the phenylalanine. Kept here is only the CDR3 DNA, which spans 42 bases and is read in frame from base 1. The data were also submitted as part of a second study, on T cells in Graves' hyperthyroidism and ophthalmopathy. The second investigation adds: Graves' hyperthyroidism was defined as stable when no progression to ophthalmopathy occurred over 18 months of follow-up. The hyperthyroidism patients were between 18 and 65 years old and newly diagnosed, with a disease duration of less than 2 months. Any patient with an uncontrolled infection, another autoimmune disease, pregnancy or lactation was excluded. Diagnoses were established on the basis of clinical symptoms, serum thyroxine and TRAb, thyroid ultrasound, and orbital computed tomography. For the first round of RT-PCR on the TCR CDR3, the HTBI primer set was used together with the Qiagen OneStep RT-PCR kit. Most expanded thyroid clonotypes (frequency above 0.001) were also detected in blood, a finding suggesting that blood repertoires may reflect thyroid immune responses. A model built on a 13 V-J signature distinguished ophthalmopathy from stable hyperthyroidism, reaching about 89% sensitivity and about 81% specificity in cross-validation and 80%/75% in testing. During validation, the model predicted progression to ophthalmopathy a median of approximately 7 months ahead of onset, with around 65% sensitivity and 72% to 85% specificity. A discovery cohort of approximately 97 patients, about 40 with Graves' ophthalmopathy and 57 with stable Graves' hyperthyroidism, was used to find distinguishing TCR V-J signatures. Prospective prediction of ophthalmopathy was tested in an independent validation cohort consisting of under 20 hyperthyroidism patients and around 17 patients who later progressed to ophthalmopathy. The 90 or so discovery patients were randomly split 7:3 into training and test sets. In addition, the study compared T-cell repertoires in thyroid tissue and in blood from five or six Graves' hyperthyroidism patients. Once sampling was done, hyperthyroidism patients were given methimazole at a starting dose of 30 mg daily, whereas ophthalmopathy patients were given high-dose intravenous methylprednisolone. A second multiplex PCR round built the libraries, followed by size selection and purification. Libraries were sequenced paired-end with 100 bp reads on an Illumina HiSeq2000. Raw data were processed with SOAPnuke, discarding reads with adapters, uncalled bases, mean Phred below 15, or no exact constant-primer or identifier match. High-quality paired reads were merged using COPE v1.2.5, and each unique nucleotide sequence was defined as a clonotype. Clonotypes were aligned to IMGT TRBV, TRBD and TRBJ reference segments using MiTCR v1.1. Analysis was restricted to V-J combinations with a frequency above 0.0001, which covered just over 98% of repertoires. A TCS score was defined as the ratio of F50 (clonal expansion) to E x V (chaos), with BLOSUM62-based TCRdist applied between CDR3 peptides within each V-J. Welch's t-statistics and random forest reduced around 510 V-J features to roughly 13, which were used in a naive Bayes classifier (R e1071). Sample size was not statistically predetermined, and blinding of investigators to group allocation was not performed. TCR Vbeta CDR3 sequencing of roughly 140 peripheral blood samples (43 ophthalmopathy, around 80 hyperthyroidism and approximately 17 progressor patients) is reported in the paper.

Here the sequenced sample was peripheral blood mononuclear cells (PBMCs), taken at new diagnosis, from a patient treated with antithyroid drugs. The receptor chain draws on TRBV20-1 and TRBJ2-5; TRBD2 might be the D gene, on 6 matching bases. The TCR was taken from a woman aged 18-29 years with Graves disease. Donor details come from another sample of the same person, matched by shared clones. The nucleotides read TGCAGTGCGGGGATGGGACTGGGCCAAGAGACCCAGTACTTC. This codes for CSAGMGLGQETQYF.